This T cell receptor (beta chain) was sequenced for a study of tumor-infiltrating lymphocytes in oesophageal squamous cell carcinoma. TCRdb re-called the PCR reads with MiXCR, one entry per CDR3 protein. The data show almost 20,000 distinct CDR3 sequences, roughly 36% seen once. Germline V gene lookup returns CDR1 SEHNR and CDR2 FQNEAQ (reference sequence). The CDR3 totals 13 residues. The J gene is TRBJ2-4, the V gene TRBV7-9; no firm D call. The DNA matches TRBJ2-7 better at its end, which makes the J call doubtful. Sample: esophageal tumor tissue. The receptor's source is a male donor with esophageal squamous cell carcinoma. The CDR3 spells CASSPLSSYEQYF. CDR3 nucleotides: TGTGCCAGCAGCCCCTTAAGCTCCTACGAGCAGTACTTC.